Shown below are 25 T cell receptor beta chains from a single sample sequenced in a study of CD8+CD57+ T cells in acquired aplastic anemia. Those patients picked for sequencing had displayed CD8+CD57+ cell expansion on flow cytometry. The TCR beta profiling, which covered VDJ combination and CDR3 sequence, was carried out using genomic DNA as the template. TCRdb independently ran MiXCR on the reads; one entry per CDR3 protein. The sample lists 150,000 to 200,000 distinct CDR3 sequences, roughly 43% occurring once. What was sequenced was sorted CD4+, CD8+, or CD8+CD57+ T cells (not recorded which) from PBMCs. These receptors all stem from a human donor with aplastic anemia.

This clonotype was counted ten times or more. The V gene is TRBV6-5, the J gene TRBJ1-6; 9 nucleotides align to TRBD1. Germline CDR1 MNHEY, CDR2 SVGAGI. The CDR3 sequence is 16 residues long. Trimming took 4 bases from V and 9 from J; bases not matched to a gene: 10. DNA of the CDR3: TGTGCCAGCAGTTTACCCTCGGGACAGGGTACTTCACCCCTCCACTTT. Its protein product is CASSLPSGQGTSPLHF.

This clonotype was counted ten times or more. The chain is built from TRBV9 and TRBJ2-1, with a possible D match to TRBD2 (5 bases). Trimming removed 4 bases from V and 7 bases from J, with 15 bases in between. The CDR3 has 14 amino acids. Germline CDR1 SGDLS, CDR2 YYNGEE. The CDR3: CASSRGGPENEQFF. CDR3 DNA: TGTGCCAGCAGCCGGGGTGGACCCGAAAATGAGCAGTTCTTC.

The chain links TRBV10-3 to TRBJ2-3; TRBD2 matches 8 bases. Germline V CDR1 and CDR2: ENHRY, SYGVKD. The CDR3 is made up of 14 amino acids. The ends lost 7 bases at V and 4 bases at J; junction bases unmatched: 7. CDR3 sequence (DNA): TGTGCCATCACCGGGACTAGAGTTTCAGATACGCAGTATTTT. This sequence encodes CAITGTRVSDTQYF.

The rearrangement links TRBV18 to TRBJ2-7; 9 bases match TRBD1. The CDR3 has 16 residues. V trimming: 3 bases; J trimming: 4 bases; junction bases outside the gene matches: 10. Germline CDR1 reads KGHSH; CDR2 reads LQKENI. The CDR3 nucleotides read TGTGCCAGCTCACCGGGGACAGGGAGAGCGGGTTACGAGCAGTACTTC. Protein sequence: CASSPGTGRAGYEQYF.

This clonotype was recorded many times. This chain joins TRBV6-2 or TRBV6-3 and TRBJ2-7; a possible D gene is TRBD2 (6 bases). The CDR3 is made up of 14 amino acids. The germline V and J ends were trimmed by 7 bases and 1 base, with 14 bases remaining between them. Germline values: CDR1 MNHEY, CDR2 SVGEGT. The CDR3 nucleotides read TGTGCCAGCACCAGCCGGGGGATTTCCTACGAGCAGTACTTC. Translating gives CASTSRGISYEQYF.

Remarks on this clonotype: The conserved phenylalanine or tryptophan is not found at the CDR3 terminus, so this likely reflects a read error. The chain is built from TRBV5-8 and TRBJ1-6, with a possible D match to TRBD1 (5 bases). V lost 5 bases and J lost 9, with 15 bases in between. Germline CDR1 is SGHTS and CDR2 is YDEGEE. CDR3 length: 14 residues. CDR3 protein: CASRNQGVVSPLHL. CDR3 nucleotides: TGTGCCAGCAGGAATCAGGGAGTAGTTTCACCCCTCCACTTG.

V usage is TRBV19 and J usage is TRBJ1-3; 10 bases agree with TRBD1. This CDR3 has 17 amino acids. The trim removed 1 base at V and 4 bases at J, leaving 7 bases unmatched. Germline CDR1 and CDR2: LNHDA and SQIVND (reference sequence). CDR3 residues: CASSIGGTGEAGNTIYF. In DNA form, the CDR3 reads TGTGCCAGTAGTATAGGGGGGACAGGGGAAGCAGGAAACACCATATATTTT. The whole variable domain, filled in from reference TRBV19 and TRBJ1-3, reads DGGITQSPKYLFRKEGQNVTLSCEQNLNHDAMYWYRQDPGQGLRLIYYSQIVNDFQKGDIAEGYSVSREKKESFPLTVTSAQKNPTAFYLCASSIGGTGEAGNTIYFGEGSWLTVV.

In this sample, this clonotype turned up many times. This chain uses TRBV9 with TRBJ2-2, with 10 bases lining up with TRBD2. Unmatched junction bases numbered 4, after V lost 2 bases and J lost 6 bases. The CDR3 is made up of 15 amino acids. Germline V gives CDR1 SGDLS, CDR2 YYNGEE. This CDR3 is CASSVERGGAGELFF. The CDR3 DNA is TGTGCCAGCAGCGTCGAGCGGGGGGGGGCCGGGGAGCTGTTTTTT.

The chain has TRBV19 and TRBJ1-5, with TRBD1 as a possible D gene (5 bases). This CDR3 region has 15 residues. The V and J ends lost 1 base and 7 bases respectively, with 14 bases between them. Germline CDR1 and CDR2: LNHDA and SQIVND (reference sequence). The chain's CDR3 is CASSIGDGAQQPQHF. Written as DNA, the CDR3 is TGTGCCAGTAGTATAGGCGATGGGGCACAACAGCCCCAGCATTTT.

In this sample, this clonotype turned up once. This chain connects TRBV20-1 to TRBJ2-1; 9 bases line up with TRBD2. Germline assignment: CDR1 DFQATT and CDR2 SNEGSKA (reference sequence). The CDR3 length is 14 residues. Unmatched junction bases numbered 13, after V lost 0 bases and J lost 16 bases. The CDR3 loop reads CSARERGAGGTPFF. The CDR3 DNA follows: TGCAGTGCTAGAGAGCGCGGGGCGGGAGGGACCCCTTTCTTC.

The chain recombines TRBV5-4 with TRBJ2-5; D remains ambiguous. The ends were cut back, 2 bases at V and 5 bases at J, with 10 bases in the middle. CDR1 is SGHNT and CDR2 is YYREEE in the germline V gene (reference sequence). The CDR3 is 13 amino acids. CDR3 nucleotide sequence: TGTGCCAGCAGCTTACACCAGGAGGAGACCCAGTACTTC. The encoded protein is CASSLHQEETQYF.

A note on this clonotype: No conserved phenylalanine or tryptophan ends this CDR3, so it is likely a read error. The limits of the CDR3 on the DNA are not certain, so only TCRdb's listed CDR3 is given. The chain recombines TRBV10-3 with TRBJ2-2; the D call of TRBD1 is as the table states it, not checked on the DNA. CDR1 is ENHRY, CDR2 SYGVKD, per germline. Termini included, the CDR3 measures 18 amino acids. CDR3 loop: CAISDAGAEFANTGELCA.

The V call is TRBV19, the J call TRBJ1-5, with D unclear. The V end lost 11 bases, the J end lost 0 bases, and 14 bases lay between the germline ends. The germline V gene encodes CDR1 LNHDA and CDR2 SQIVND (reference sequence). This CDR3 is 14 amino acids long. DNA of the CDR3: TGTGCCGGTGGTGAGGTCGGTAGCAATCAGCCCCAGCATTTT. Its translation is CAGGEVGSNQPQHF.

In DNA form, the CDR3 reads TGTGCCAGCAGCGTAGGCGCTAGCGGTGGTAAGGGGGAGCTGTTTTTT. It encodes CASSVGASGGKGELFF. J is TRBJ2-2 and V is TRBV9, with 7 bases fitting TRBD2. V lost 0 bases to trimming and J lost 8 bases; unmatched junction nucleotides: 10. This CDR3 comprises 16 residues. Germline V gene lookup returns CDR1 SGDLS and CDR2 YYNGEE. Combining the CDR3 with reference TRBV9 and TRBJ2-2 gives the whole variable domain DSGVTQTPKHLITATGQRVTLRCSPRSGDLSVYWYQQSLDQGLQFLIQYYNGEERAKGNILERFSAQQFPDLHSELNLSSLELGDSALYFCASSVGASGGKGELFFGEGSRLTVL.

The rearrangement uses TRBV10-2 and TRBJ1-5; D is ambiguous. The CDR3 covers 14 residues. Per germline, CDR1 WSHSY and CDR2 SAAADI. V was clipped by 6 bases and J by 0 bases, with 9 bases between them. The CDR3 loop is CASRPRSSNQPQHF. CDR3 nucleotide sequence: TGCGCCAGCAGACCCAGGTCTAGCAATCAGCCCCAGCATTTT.

This clonotype showed up many times. The V call is TRBV25-1, the J call TRBJ2-3; D gene unclear. The CDR3 has 12 amino acids. V was pared by 4 bases and J by 3 bases, with 5 bases between. CDR1 and CDR2 from the germline V gene are MGHDK and SYGVNS. Here the CDR3 reads CASSGLTDTQYF. CDR3 DNA sequence: TGTGCCAGCAGTGGACTTACAGATACGCAGTATTTT.

Notes on this clonotype: A much bigger clone sits one base away, suggesting this may be a read error. The rearrangement joins TRBV11-3 to TRBJ2-2; tentatively, D is TRBD2 (5 bases). This CDR3 is 14 amino acids long. The V gene lost 8 bases and the J gene lost 2 bases, with 12 bases spanning the gap. From germline, CDR1 is SGHNT and CDR2 YENEEA. For the CDR3, the DNA is TGTGCCAGCGGCCCCACGGGAAACACCGGGGAGCTGTTTTTT. Protein sequence: CASGPTGNTGELFF.

The chain employs TRBV2 and TRBJ1-1; D not certain. This CDR3 has 14 amino acids. The germline CDR1 and CDR2 sequences are SNHLY and FYNNEI. Between the trimmed V and J ends, which lost 3 bases and 1 base, there was a span of 9 bases. The CDR3 nucleotides read TGTGCCAGCAGTGAGGTCAGATCGAACACTGAAGCTTTCTTT. Amino acids: CASSEVRSNTEAFF.

The chain links TRBV20-1 to TRBJ1-2; TRBD1 aligns across 7 bases. V shed 5 bases, J shed 4 bases, and the junction held 4 bases outside the gene matches. Germline-derived CDR1 and CDR2 are DFQATT and SNEGSKA (reference sequence). The CDR3 has 12 residues. The CDR3 DNA follows: TGCAGTGCTCAACAGGGGTTCTATGGCTACACCTTC. Its protein product is CSAQQGFYGYTF.

The table lists this clonotype with a few counts. J is TRBJ1-2 and V is TRBV24-1, with D maybe TRBD1 (5 bases). V dropped 4 bases and J dropped 4 bases, with 9 bases sitting between them. This CDR3 is 13 amino acids long. From germline, CDR1 is KGHDR and CDR2 SFDVKD. The CDR3 nucleotides are TGTGCCACCAGTGAGGCCGGGACCTATGGCTACACCTTC. This encodes CATSEAGTYGYTF.

CDR3 region: CASSRSGTSGAPQETQYF. CDR3 DNA sequence: TGTGCCAGCAGCCGATCGGGGACTAGCGGGGCGCCCCAAGAGACCCAGTACTTC. The chain couples TRBV11-1 to TRBJ2-5; 13 positions match TRBD2. V trimming: 5 bases; J trimming: 1 base; junction bases outside the gene matches: 10. From germline, CDR1 is SGHAT and CDR2 FQDESV (reference sequence). There are 18 residues in the CDR3.

This clonotype was seen ten or more times. CDR3: CASSPNSRSHYEQYF. The CDR3, as DNA: TGTGCCAGCAGCCCCAATTCCAGGTCCCACTACGAGCAGTACTTC. The V call is TRBV6-1, the J call TRBJ2-7; D remains ambiguous. This CDR3 is 15 amino acids long. Germline V gives CDR1 MNHNS, CDR2 SASEGT. Trimming took 6 bases from V and 3 from J, leaving 18 bases between them.

The gene calls are TRBV12-3 or TRBV12-4 and TRBJ1-1, with D perhaps matching TRBD1 (6 bases). The CDR3 is 14 amino acids. Trimming took 3 bases from V and 6 from J, leaving 14 bases between them. The CDR3 DNA reads as TGTGCCAGCAGTTTCGGGGGGCGTTTGTCTGAAGCTTTCTTT. Its protein is CASSFGGRLSEAFF.

The chain couples TRBV29-1 to TRBJ2-5, with TRBD1 matching over 7 bases. Trimming at V came to 6 bases and at J to 3 bases, leaving 1 base not matched to a gene. Germline V gives CDR1 SQVTM, CDR2 ANQGSEA. The CDR3 contains 11 residues. The CDR3 DNA reads as TGCAGCGTCGGGACAGAAGAGACCCAGTACTTC. Protein product: CSVGTEETQYF.

In its sample, this clonotype was seen many times. CDR3 nucleotides: TGTGCCAGTAGTATATCTTCCTCTGGAAACACCATATATTTT. This sequence encodes CASSISSSGNTIYF. The genes are TRBV19 and TRBJ1-3; D ambiguous. The CDR3 spans 14 residues. CDR1 is LNHDA and CDR2 is SQIVND in the germline V gene (reference sequence). Trimming pared 2 bases from V and 0 bases from J, leaving 5 bases between.